This is a list of T cell receptor beta chains from one sample in a study of CD8+ T cells in alopecia areata. Only in-frame clones appear in the TCRdb table, and some are missing; sequencing was by immunoSEQ multiplex PCR. The data contain 170,000 or so clones, about 53% of them singletons. The sample consisted of CD8+ T cells sorted from blood, taken at week 24, from a patient treated with tofacitinib. These receptors all stem from a human donor with alopecia areata. The CDR3 runs from the conserved cysteine through the conserved F or W. D genes are given only for firm matches. Size values are once, few and many counts, or a class for expanded clones, and some rows have none.

d_gene: .
j_gene: TRBJ2-5
v_gene: TRBV7-9
abundance: .
CDR3nt: TGTGCCAGCGCTTACGCCCAGGGGGGTGAAGGGACCCAGTACTTC
CDR3aa: CASAYAQGGEGTQYF

d_gene: TRBD2
j_gene: TRBJ2-1
v_gene: TRBV7-8
abundance: few
CDR3nt: TGTGCCAGCAGCTCTGTAGCGGGGGGGCCTTTTAATGAGCAGTTCTTC
CDR3aa: CASSSVAGGPFNEQFF

d_gene: .
j_gene: TRBJ2-3
v_gene: TRBV19
abundance: .
CDR3nt: TGTGCCAGTGGGGACTCGGCGGGCACAGATACGCAGTATTTT
CDR3aa: CASGDSAGTDTQYF

d_gene: .
j_gene: TRBJ2-6
v_gene: TRBV5-1
abundance: .
CDR3nt: TGCGCCAGCAGCTTGGAGGGGTTCTCTGGGGCCAACGTCCTGACTTTC
CDR3aa: CASSLEGFSGANVLTF

d_gene: TRBD1
j_gene: TRBJ2-2
v_gene: TRBV29-1
abundance: .
CDR3nt: TGCAGCCTCCGGGACAGTCACACCGGGGAGCTGTTTTTT
CDR3aa: CSLRDSHTGELFF

d_gene: TRBD2
j_gene: TRBJ2-7
v_gene: TRBV7-9
abundance: .
CDR3nt: TGTGCCAGCAGCTTAGCTACTAGCGCGGGGAACGAGCAGTACTTC
CDR3aa: CASSLATSAGNEQYF

d_gene: .
j_gene: TRBJ2-1
v_gene: TRBV30
abundance: .
CDR3nt: TGTGCCTGGAGTTGGGACCTTGGGGATGAGCAGTTCTTC
CDR3aa: CAWSWDLGDEQFF

d_gene: .
j_gene: TRBJ1-2
v_gene: TRBV7-2
abundance: .
CDR3nt: TGTGCCAGCAGCTTAGTGAGTTCAGGGCATGGCTACACCTTC
CDR3aa: CASSLVSSGHGYTF

d_gene: TRBD1
j_gene: TRBJ2-2
v_gene: TRBV29-1
abundance: .
CDR3nt: TGCAGCGTTGCTGGGACAGACGTTGTAAACACCGGGGAGCTGTTTTTT
CDR3aa: CSVAGTDVVNTGELFF

d_gene: TRBD1
j_gene: TRBJ1-6
v_gene: TRBV30
abundance: once
CDR3nt: TGTGCCTGGAGAGGGACAGGGGATTCACCCCTCCACTTT
CDR3aa: CAWRGTGDSPLHF

d_gene: .
j_gene: TRBJ1-5
v_gene: TRBV4-1
abundance: .
CDR3nt: TGCGCCAGCAGCCAAGAAAACCAGCCCCAGCATTTT
CDR3aa: CASSQENQPQHF

d_gene: .
j_gene: TRBJ2-7
v_gene: TRBV7-2
abundance: few
CDR3nt: TGTGCCAGCAGCCCCCGCGACGGCTACGAGCAGTACTTC
CDR3aa: CASSPRDGYEQYF

d_gene: TRBD2
j_gene: TRBJ2-1
v_gene: TRBV9
abundance: .
CDR3nt: TGTGCCAGCAGCGTGACTAGCGGGGGGTACAATGAGCAGTTCTTC
CDR3aa: CASSVTSGGYNEQFF

d_gene: TRBD1
j_gene: TRBJ2-7
v_gene: TRBV10-2
abundance: .
CDR3nt: TGCGCCAGCAAGACAGGGTATCCCTACGAGCAGTACTTC
CDR3aa: CASKTGYPYEQYF

d_gene: TRBD1
j_gene: TRBJ1-1
v_gene: TRBV27
abundance: .
CDR3nt: TGTGCCAGCAGTCCAACAGGGACAGGGAGCGGTGAAGCTTTCTTT
CDR3aa: CASSPTGTGSGEAFF

d_gene: .
j_gene: TRBJ1-5
v_gene: TRBV2
abundance: .
CDR3nt: TGTGCCAGCAGGACCGGGACCGAAGGAAGCAATCAGCCCCAGCATTTT
CDR3aa: CASRTGTEGSNQPQHF

d_gene: .
j_gene: TRBJ1-5
v_gene: TRBV19
abundance: .
CDR3nt: TGTGCCAGTAGTACAGGGAGGCAGCCCCAGCATTTT
CDR3aa: CASSTGRQPQHF

d_gene: .
j_gene: TRBJ2-7
v_gene: TRBV5-6
abundance: .
CDR3nt: TGTGCCAGCAGCTTGCTGAAGGGCTACGAGCAGTACTTC
CDR3aa: CASSLLKGYEQYF

d_gene: .
j_gene: TRBJ2-1
v_gene: TRBV27
abundance: .
CDR3nt: TGTGCCAGCAGCCAAGAAGCGGAGGGGAGCTCCTACAATGAGCAGTTCTTC
CDR3aa: CASSQEAEGSSYNEQFF

d_gene: .
j_gene: TRBJ1-2
v_gene: TRBV27
abundance: .
CDR3nt: TGTGCCAGCAGTTTAGAAGTGGGCCCCAACTATGGCTACACCTTC
CDR3aa: CASSLEVGPNYGYTF

d_gene: TRBD1
j_gene: TRBJ2-3
v_gene: TRBV7-9
abundance: .
CDR3nt: TGTGCCAGCAGCATTAGACAGGGGGCAACAGATACGCAGTATTTT
CDR3aa: CASSIRQGATDTQYF

d_gene: .
j_gene: TRBJ1-2
v_gene: TRBV28
abundance: .
CDR3nt: TGTGCCAGCAGTGCAGTCAGGGGTGCCGACTATGGCTACACCTTC
CDR3aa: CASSAVRGADYGYTF

d_gene: .
j_gene: TRBJ2-5
v_gene: TRBV28
abundance: few
CDR3nt: TGTGCCAGCAGTTTAGCGGGGCGGGAGACCCAGTACTTC
CDR3aa: CASSLAGRETQYF

d_gene: TRBD2
j_gene: TRBJ2-1
v_gene: TRBV7-2
abundance: .
CDR3nt: TGTGCCAGCAGCTACGGACTAGACAATGAGCAGTTCTTC
CDR3aa: CASSYGLDNEQFF

d_gene: TRBD1
j_gene: TRBJ1-1
v_gene: TRBV11-3
abundance: few
CDR3nt: TGTGCCAGCAGCTCCAGGGGGCCGAACACTGAAGCTTTCTTT
CDR3aa: CASSSRGPNTEAFF

d_gene: TRBD1
j_gene: TRBJ2-1
v_gene: TRBV15
abundance: few
CDR3nt: TGTGCCACCAGCAGAGATCGAGGGACAGGGTACTACAATGAGCAGTTCTTC
CDR3aa: CATSRDRGTGYYNEQFF

d_gene: .
j_gene: TRBJ1-5
v_gene: TRBV21-1
abundance: .
CDR3nt: TGTGCCACCGGAATCTATAGCAATCAGCCCCAGCATTTT
CDR3aa: CATGIYSNQPQHF

d_gene: .
j_gene: TRBJ1-2
v_gene: TRBV5-4
abundance: .
CDR3nt: TGTGCCAGCAGACCGGACAGCTATGGCTACACCTTC
CDR3aa: CASRPDSYGYTF

d_gene: .
j_gene: TRBJ1-1
v_gene: TRBV30
abundance: .
CDR3nt: TGTGCCTGGAACGCGGGGGATTTCACTGAAGCTTTCTTT
CDR3aa: CAWNAGDFTEAFF

d_gene: TRBD1
j_gene: TRBJ1-1
v_gene: TRBV7-2
abundance: few
CDR3nt: TGTGCCAGCAGCTTTACGCCGAGGGACAGGGGGCAGAACACTGAAGCTTTCTTT
CDR3aa: CASSFTPRDRGQNTEAFF

d_gene: .
j_gene: TRBJ1-1
v_gene: TRBV2
abundance: .
CDR3nt: TGTGCCAGCAGTGAAGGACTTGAAGCTTTCTTT
CDR3aa: CASSEGLEAFF

d_gene: TRBD2
j_gene: TRBJ2-5
v_gene: TRBV15
abundance: .
CDR3nt: TGTGCCACCAGCAGAGGCAGGAGCGGGGGGGCCAAAGAGACCCAGTACTTC
CDR3aa: CATSRGRSGGAKETQYF

d_gene: .
j_gene: TRBJ1-5
v_gene: TRBV27
abundance: .
CDR3nt: TGTGCCAGCAGTGCTACGGATAGCAATCAGCCCCAGCATTTT
CDR3aa: CASSATDSNQPQHF

d_gene: TRBD1
j_gene: TRBJ2-7
v_gene: TRBV6-6
abundance: few
CDR3nt: TGTGCCAGCAGTCCGGGACAGGGGATGGGGTACTTC
CDR3aa: CASSPGQGMGYF

d_gene: .
j_gene: TRBJ2-5
v_gene: TRBV12-5
abundance: .
CDR3nt: TGTGCTAGTGCTGGAGTAATGGAGACCCAGTACTTC
CDR3aa: CASAGVMETQYF

d_gene: .
j_gene: TRBJ2-1
v_gene: TRBV25-1
abundance: few
CDR3nt: TGTGCCAGCAAGGGGTACAATGAGCAGTTCTTC
CDR3aa: CASKGYNEQFF

d_gene: .
j_gene: TRBJ2-2
v_gene: TRBV7-9
abundance: many
CDR3nt: TGTGCCAGCGGAGGGCCCGGGACAGCAAGGACCGGGGAGCTGTTTTTT
CDR3aa: CASGGPGTARTGELFF

d_gene: TRBD1
j_gene: TRBJ2-7
v_gene: TRBV6-1
abundance: .
CDR3nt: TGTGCCAGCAGTGAGCGGCGACAGGGAACCTACGAGCAGTACTTC
CDR3aa: CASSERRQGTYEQYF

d_gene: .
j_gene: TRBJ1-2
v_gene: TRBV9
abundance: .
CDR3nt: TGTGCCAGCACCCCTGGTGGGTCGAGCTATGGCTACACCTTC
CDR3aa: CASTPGGSSYGYTF

d_gene: .
j_gene: TRBJ2-3
v_gene: TRBV6-1
abundance: .
CDR3nt: TGTGCCAGCAGTCCACCCGGGAATCTGGATACGCAGTATTTT
CDR3aa: CASSPPGNLDTQYF

d_gene: .
j_gene: TRBJ2-2
v_gene: TRBV20-1
abundance: .
CDR3nt: TGCAGTGTTATGAACACCGGGGAGCTGTTTTTT
CDR3aa: CSVMNTGELFF

d_gene: .
j_gene: TRBJ2-1
v_gene: TRBV5-1
abundance: .
CDR3nt: TGCGCCAGCAGCACGAACGTACAGGGTCTCGGGGACAATGAGCAGTTCTTC
CDR3aa: CASSTNVQGLGDNEQFF

d_gene: .
j_gene: TRBJ1-1
v_gene: TRBV29-1
abundance: .
CDR3nt: TGCAGCGTTGTAATTAACACTGAAGCTTTCTTT
CDR3aa: CSVVINTEAFF

d_gene: TRBD1
j_gene: TRBJ1-1
v_gene: TRBV10-3
abundance: .
CDR3nt: TGTGCCATCAGTGAGCCTGGACAGGGGGACACTGAAGCTTTCTTT
CDR3aa: CAISEPGQGDTEAFF

d_gene: .
j_gene: TRBJ2-1
v_gene: TRBV7-2
abundance: .
CDR3nt: TGTGCCAGCAGCTTAGGGGGGTCCTACAATGAGCAGTTCTTC
CDR3aa: CASSLGGSYNEQFF

d_gene: .
j_gene: TRBJ1-4
v_gene: TRBV30
abundance: .
CDR3nt: TGTGCCTGGAGATACTCGGGGAATGAAAAACTGTTTTTT
CDR3aa: CAWRYSGNEKLFF

d_gene: .
j_gene: TRBJ1-1
v_gene: TRBV4-1
abundance: .
CDR3nt: TGCGCCAGCAGCCAAGGGGTGGGACAGAACACTGAAGCTTTCTTT
CDR3aa: CASSQGVGQNTEAFF

d_gene: .
j_gene: TRBJ2-7
v_gene: TRBV27
abundance: few
CDR3nt: TGTGCCAGCAGCCCTGTCTCGGGGGGCCAAAACTCCTACGAGCAGTACTTC
CDR3aa: CASSPVSGGQNSYEQYF

d_gene: .
j_gene: TRBJ2-3
v_gene: TRBV7-3
abundance: few
CDR3nt: TGTGCCAGCAGCCCCGGTGACACAGATACGCAGTATTTT
CDR3aa: CASSPGDTDTQYF

d_gene: .
j_gene: TRBJ2-7
v_gene: TRBV30
abundance: few
CDR3nt: TGTGCCTGGGCCCAAGGCGGTGCCGAGCAGTACTTC
CDR3aa: CAWAQGGAEQYF

d_gene: TRBD1
j_gene: TRBJ2-3
v_gene: TRBV7-9
abundance: .
CDR3nt: TGTGCCAGCAGCCCCGACAGGGGTCCAGATACGCAGTATTTT
CDR3aa: CASSPDRGPDTQYF

d_gene: .
j_gene: TRBJ2-7
v_gene: TRBV4-3
abundance: .
CDR3nt: TGCGCCAGCAGCCAAGATCGCGAGGGCGAGCAGTACTTC
CDR3aa: CASSQDREGEQYF

d_gene: .
j_gene: TRBJ1-1
v_gene: TRBV30
abundance: .
CDR3nt: TGTGCCTGGAGTTTCTCCTACACTGAAGCTTTCTTT
CDR3aa: CAWSFSYTEAFF